A selection of T cell receptor beta chains follows, all from one sample in a study of blood T cell repertoires in COVID-19. Sequencing was performed with immunoSEQ multiplex PCR; in TCRdb, only in-frame clones are kept and a portion is missing. Among over 200,000 clones listed, around 91% were seen once. The material sequenced was peripheral blood. These receptors came from a woman between 40 and 55 years old with acute or convalescent COVID-19. CDR3s include the opening cysteine and the closing phenylalanine or tryptophan. D genes are given only for firm matches. A clone size is listed for some rows: how often the clone was seen (once, few, many), or a class if it is expanded.

cdr3_nt,cdr3_aa,cdr3_length,d_call,j_call,clone_size,v_call
TGTGCCAGCAGTGGACAGATGAACACTGAAGCTTTCTTT,CASSGQMNTEAFF,13,-,TRBJ1-1,few,TRBV2
TGTGCCAGCAGCGTAGCTGAGGGGGCCTACAATGAGCAGTTCTTC,CASSVAEGAYNEQFF,15,-,TRBJ2-1,-,TRBV9
TGTGCCAGCAGTGAAGCTTGGAGACAGGGCGAACCCCTCCACTTT,CASSEAWRQGEPLHF,15,TRBD1,TRBJ1-6,-,TRBV6-1
TGTGCCATCAGTGAAACGAGCCCCAGGGACTTCTCCTACAATGAGCAGTTCTTC,CAISETSPRDFSYNEQFF,18,-,TRBJ2-1,-,TRBV10-3
TGTGCCAGTAGTATTTCTGGGGGGGCCTACAATGAGCAGTTCTTC,CASSISGGAYNEQFF,15,TRBD2,TRBJ2-1,-,TRBV19
TGTGCCAGCAGCGTAAGGACTAGCGGGCTCGCTGATACGCAGTATTTT,CASSVRTSGLADTQYF,16,TRBD2,TRBJ2-3,-,TRBV9
TGTGCCAGCAGCCAACTGGACAGGGGCGTTGATGGCTACACCTTC,CASSQLDRGVDGYTF,15,TRBD1,TRBJ1-2,-,TRBV14
TGTGCCAGCAGTTACTCGATGGCGGACTACAATGAGCAGTTCTTC,CASSYSMADYNEQFF,15,-,TRBJ2-1,-,TRBV6-6
TGCGCCAGCAGCTTGGCCGCCAGGGGGACTAATGAAAAACTGTTTTTT,CASSLAARGTNEKLFF,16,TRBD1,TRBJ1-4,-,TRBV5-1
TGTGCCAGGTTGTACGAGCAATTTAGCAATCAGCCCCAGCATTTT,CARLYEQFSNQPQHF,15,-,TRBJ1-5,-,TRBV21-1
TGTGCCAGCTCACCACAGAGCTCCTATAATTCACCCCTCCACTTT,CASSPQSSYNSPLHF,15,-,TRBJ1-6,-,TRBV18
TGTGCCAGCTCACCAGGGACACGTAGCTCTGGAAACACCATATATTTT,CASSPGTRSSGNTIYF,16,-,TRBJ1-3,-,TRBV18
TGTGCCAGCAGTTTTGACAGACTCGGAAACACCATATATTTT,CASSFDRLGNTIYF,14,-,TRBJ1-3,-,TRBV5-4
TGTGCCATCAGTGAGTCGGGGACAGGGATCCAAGAGACCCAGTACTTC,CAISESGTGIQETQYF,16,TRBD1,TRBJ2-5,-,TRBV10-3
TGTGCCAGCACCCTGTTCCCGGGGGTTGGCACTGAAGCTTTCTTT,CASTLFPGVGTEAFF,15,-,TRBJ1-1,few,TRBV6-5
TGTGCCACCAGCAGAGATCGGGTTCACTCTGGAAACACCATATATTTT,CATSRDRVHSGNTIYF,16,-,TRBJ1-3,-,TRBV15
TGTGCCAGCAGCCTGCGGGGGGCTGGTCTGAACACTGAAGCTTTCTTT,CASSLRGAGLNTEAFF,16,-,TRBJ1-1,-,TRBV3-1/TRBV3-2